The rows below give T cell receptor beta chains drawn from one sample of a study of regulatory T cells in long-lasting Graves disease. TCRdb re-called the multiplex PCR reads through MiXCR, storing one row per CDR3 protein. The repertoire consists of over 450,000 distinct CDR3 sequences, with approximately 12% occurring once and the leading ten covering 8% to 10%. The same data also contributed to another study, on T cells in Graves' hyperthyroidism and ophthalmopathy.

Sample: peripheral blood mononuclear cells (PBMCs), taken at new diagnosis, from a patient treated with antithyroid drugs. Receptor source: a woman in her 30s with Graves disease. Both conserved end residues are part of each CDR3. A D gene is named only where the DNA matches it firmly.

>TRBV20-1|TRBJ2-7|.
CSARDLILGRDYEQYF
>TRBV3-1|TRBJ1-4|.
CASSQDLGTGSEKLFF
>TRBV18|TRBJ1-1|.
CASSPGSGGNTEAFF
>TRBV11-1|TRBJ2-3|.
CASSFDKTPGTQYF
>TRBV7-9|TRBJ1-1|.
CASSLIGGNTEAFF
>TRBV4-1|TRBJ2-1|.
CASSQARGSYNEQFF
>TRBV2|TRBJ2-5|.
CASSPTRGTPRDQYF
>TRBV28|TRBJ2-7|.
CASSLGGPSSYEQYF
>TRBV5-4|TRBJ1-1|.
CARSRAGQGTFYTEAFF
>TRBV6-5|TRBJ2-7|.
CASSYRPTGYYEQYF
>TRBV29-1|TRBJ1-2|TRBD1
CSAVLTGAYGYTF
>TRBV14|TRBJ2-5|.
CASSQDFRRYF
>TRBV6-1|TRBJ2-7|TRBD2
CASSDGGRLTYEQYF
>TRBV19|TRBJ2-3|.
CASSTDASTDTQYF
>TRBV28|TRBJ2-3|.
CASTGGSRNTQYF
>TRBV2|TRBJ2-1|.
CASSVRRAGNNEQFF
>TRBV9|TRBJ2-3|TRBD1
CASSVEGQGSYLDTQYF
>TRBV2|TRBJ2-3|TRBD2
CASRKPGLAGGVADTQYF
>TRBV6-5|TRBJ2-7|TRBD1
CASSYGNRGWYEQYF
>TRBV7-9|TRBJ2-3|.
CASSPPRMGITDTQYF
>TRBV4-1|TRBJ2-7|.
CASSFYLASYEQYF
>TRBV7-9|TRBJ2-5|.
CASSLERVPGKETQYF
>TRBV28|TRBJ1-1|.
CASSFRAFGAFF
>TRBV5-6|TRBJ2-1|.
CASSPTEGYEQFF
>TRBV19|TRBJ1-1|.
CASSMGQGFWTEAFF
>TRBV3-1|TRBJ2-1|TRBD2
CASSQTTSGRTNEQFF
>TRBV10-3|TRBJ2-1|.
CAISEREYNEQFF
>TRBV2|TRBJ1-2|.
CASRKTVNYGYTF
>TRBV12-3/TRBV12-4|TRBJ2-5|TRBD2
CASSWTNGRSETQYF
>TRBV3-1|TRBJ2-1|TRBD2
CASSLSGSYNERFF
>TRBV30|TRBJ2-5|TRBD1
CARRDRGRETQYF
>TRBV7-9|TRBJ2-1|TRBD2
CASSTPGLAINEQFF
>TRBV5-1|TRBJ1-1|TRBD1
CASSVQGRNTEAFF
>TRBV7-9|TRBJ1-4|.
CASSLVGVATNEKLFF
>TRBV5-1|TRBJ2-7|.
CASSLIREGDYEQYF
>TRBV9|TRBJ2-2|.
CASSPRTDFIAPNTGELFF
>TRBV20-1|TRBJ1-5|.
CSAQRQRGAYSNQPQHF
>TRBV12-3/TRBV12-4|TRBJ2-2|.
CASSFWPNTGELFF
>TRBV6-1|TRBJ2-1|.
CASSEAGHNEQFF
>TRBV4-3|TRBJ1-1|.
CASSQNDGGGDTEAFF
>TRBV30|TRBJ2-1|.
CALSAALEQFF
>TRBV27|TRBJ2-2|TRBD1
CASSSGTGGWWDTGELFF
>TRBV11-3|TRBJ2-7|.
CASSFEGGRSYEQYF
>TRBV7-8|TRBJ2-1|.
CASSLAPGGRAPAGEQFF
>TRBV11-2|TRBJ1-1|.
CASSSHPRRIRDNTEAFF
>TRBV30|TRBJ1-2|.
CAWSAQVNYGYTF
>TRBV19|TRBJ1-6|.
CASSWWNSESALHF
>TRBV4-2|TRBJ2-3|.
CASSQEWDPVTDTQYF
>TRBV20-1|TRBJ2-5|.
CSARGPGGETQYF
>TRBV11-3|TRBJ2-1|.
CASSLVGAYNEQFF
>TRBV24-1|TRBJ2-2|TRBD1
CATSEPDRGWTGELFF
>TRBV5-1|TRBJ2-7|.
CASSLISRGTAIYEQYF